The T cell receptor (beta chain) under discussion was sequenced for a study of blood T cell repertoires in COVID-19. Background on the study: The analysed material was cDNA or gDNA that came from T cells, B-cell-depleted T cells, or PBMCs.

Study processing details: Using reference gene primer amplification, nucleated cell counts were estimated. This table comes from immunoSEQ multiplex PCR, and its TCRdb copy is limited to in-frame clones, with some not included. D and trimming come from the DNA, and the V and J calls and clone size come from that table. This table holds around 150,000 clones, 90% to 95% found once. Per the germline V gene, CDR1 is MNHNY and CDR2 is SVGAGI (reference sequence). This CDR3 comprises 12 residues. Trimming pared 6 bases from V and 9 bases from J, leaving 12 bases between. The sequenced sample was peripheral blood. This receptor was obtained from a woman in her 50s with acute or convalescent COVID-19. The chain couples TRBV6-6 to TRBJ2-1; D is possibly TRBD2 (6 bases). DNA for the CDR3: TGTGCCAGCAGGGAGGTGGGGGGTGAGCAGTTCTTC. Translation gives CASREVGGEQFF.